The clone carrying this T cell receptor (beta chain) came up many times. Its antigen is as yet unknown. Researchers took RNA transcripts and amplified TCR beta CDR3 regions from them. RT-PCR with HTBI primers came first, then second-round multiplex PCR. Via MiXCR, TCRdb re-called the multiplex PCR reads, giving one row per CDR3 protein. The sample includes about 500,000 distinct CDR3 sequences, approximately 37% of them seen just once. The V gene's germline CDR1 is LGHNA and CDR2 YNFKEQ. The CDR3 covers 15 residues. Trimming left V 0 bases short and J 10 bases short, with 13 bases between. The sample comes from a study of Graves' ophthalmopathy and Graves' hyperthyroidism. Overall study: The authors defined stable hyperthyroidism as no ophthalmopathy within 18 months of follow-up. The study's findings and limits: The study's model predicted ophthalmopathy progression at about 71% sensitivity and approximately 78% specificity. The authors also found most expanded thyroid clonotypes above 0.001 frequency in blood.

The diagnosis was founded upon clinical symptoms, serum thyroxine, TRAb, thyroid ultrasound and orbital computed tomography. Sequencing used peripheral blood or thyroid tissue (not recorded which). V gene TRBV4-2 combines with J gene TRBJ1-6; no clear D. This receptor was taken from an adult man with Graves' hyperthyroidism. For the CDR3, the DNA is TGTGCCAGCAGCCAAGATCCTCAGAGCGGATCACCCCTCCACTTT. Translating it yields CASSQDPQSGSPLHF.